This T cell receptor (beta chain) is drawn from a study of control samples from healthy donors and cancer patients. V was clipped by 4 bases and J by 0 bases, with 13 bases between them. From germline, CDR1 is SGDLS and CDR2 YYNGEE. The length of the CDR3 is 15 residues. Sequencing was performed with immunoSEQ multiplex PCR; in TCRdb, only in-frame clones are kept and a portion is missing. The sample contains 100,000 to 150,000 clones, about 90% of which appear only once. Sequencing was carried out using blood. The V call is TRBV9, the J call TRBJ1-2, with D perhaps TRBD1 (5 bases). This receptor was obtained from a man younger than 30 in good health. CDR3 sequence (DNA): TGTGCCAGCAGCCCGTGGGGCTTGTCTAACTATGGCTACACCTTC. As protein: CASSPWGLSNYGYTF.